The following is a T cell receptor (beta chain) sequence with its context. Generated by immunoSEQ multiplex PCR, the TCRdb table keeps only in-frame clones and is missing some. The top ten clones hold about 1.3% of a sample with 70,000 or so clones, 88% of them seen once. The data are from a study of blood T cell repertoires in COVID-19. There are 15 residues in the CDR3. In germline, CDR1 is MNHNS, CDR2 SASEGT. V was clipped by 0 bases and J by 7 bases; unmatched bases: 5. Sequencing was performed on peripheral blood. This chain links TRBV6-1 with TRBJ2-1; 8 bases are a match to TRBD2. The TCR sequence derives from a human donor in a cohort sampled during active COVID-19. DNA for the CDR3: TGTGCCAGCAGTGAAGCCGAGGGACTAGAAAATGAGCAGTTCTTC. Translated: CASSEAEGLENEQFF.